This T cell receptor beta chain was obtained from a study of blood T cells in healthy people across ages. General study results and limits: A greater number of naive CD4+ cells and higher diversity distinguished long-lived donors from aged donors.

Together with a sample-barcoded 5' primer, a J-beta primer mix was included in a second PCR lasting about 7 to 11 cycles. TCRdb analysed the 5' RACE reads with MiXCR anew, one entry per CDR3 protein. The sample gives 1,500,000 or so distinct CDR3 sequences, 45% to 70% of which show up once; approximately 7% is in the top ten. This clonotype was picked up many times. The target antigen is unknown. The sample consisted of blood. The receptor comes from a man in his late teens or twenties in good health.

Here the CDR3 DNA reads TGTGCCAGCAGTGACAGGGGTCCCTACGAGCAGTACTTC. Translating it yields CASSDRGPYEQYF. The V and J genes are TRBV27 and TRBJ2-7; 8 bases are a match to TRBD1. CDR1 and CDR2 (germline): MNHEY, SMNVEV (reference sequence). Losses at the gene ends were 5 bases for V and 2 bases for J; bases not matched to a gene: 2. The CDR3 contains 13 residues.